The 23 T cell receptor beta chains below all came from one sample that was sequenced in a study of CD8 T cells in Susac syndrome. An input of about 0.45 to 1 ug of RNA was subjected to reverse transcription using random hexamers. TCRdb recomputed calls from the immunoSEQ multiplex PCR reads with MiXCR, one row per CDR3 protein. The table shows approximately 260,000 distinct CDR3 sequences, with about 96% occurring only once. Specimen: CD4+ T cells from PBMCs. The receptor set was obtained from a human donor with Susac syndrome.

This chain joins TRBV11-1 and TRBJ2-7; TRBD1 aligns across 8 bases. J was trimmed by 0 bases and V by 5 bases; bases with no gene match: 9. CDR3 length equals 16 residues. Germline loops: CDR1 SGHAT, CDR2 FQDESV (reference sequence). CDR3 region: CASSRRTGISSYEQYF. The DNA of the CDR3 is TGTGCCAGCAGCCGGAGGACAGGGATTAGCTCCTACGAGCAGTACTTC.

The table lists this clonotype with a count of one. The chain joins TRBV20-1 to TRBJ2-7; D perhaps matches TRBD1 (7 bases). This CDR3 contains 14 residues. Trimming pared 7 bases from V and 2 bases from J, leaving 18 bases between. Germline lookup yields CDR1 DFQATT and CDR2 SNEGSKA (reference sequence). Here the CDR3 reads CSVAGQTSPYEQYF. The CDR3 region has the DNA TGCAGTGTTGCGGGACAGACCTCCCCCTACGAGCAGTACTTC.

This chain links TRBV7-9 with TRBJ1-1; D remains ambiguous. The CDR3 runs to 14 residues. Trimming left V 5 bases short and J 0 bases short, with 10 bases between. Germline CDR1 and CDR2: SEHNR and FQNEAQ (reference sequence). The CDR3 protein is CASSVTAMNTEAFF. The CDR3 bases are TGTGCCAGCAGCGTAACAGCTATGAACACTGAAGCTTTCTTT.

V and J are TRBV4-2 and TRBJ2-3; D is uncertain. Looked up from germline, CDR1 is LGHNA and CDR2 is YNFKEQ. The V end was cut by 3 bases, the J end by 1 base, with 8 bases between. The CDR3 covers 14 residues. CDR3 coding DNA: TGTGCCAGCAGCCATGGGGAACGCACAGATACGCAGTATTTT. It encodes CASSHGERTDTQYF.

Here the CDR3 reads CASRLGQLDGYTF. CDR3 in DNA: TGTGCCAGCAGGTTGGGGCAGCTTGATGGCTACACCTTC. This sequence joins TRBV9 and TRBJ1-2, with D perhaps TRBD1 (5 bases). V gave up 5 bases and J gave up 6 bases, with 14 bases separating them. The CDR3 contains 13 residues. From germline, CDR1 is SGDLS and CDR2 YYNGEE.

V and J are TRBV28 and TRBJ2-1, with 8 positions matching TRBD2. The junction had 6 bases not matched to a gene; V was cut back by 3 bases and J by 5 bases. The CDR3 is 15 residues long. Germline V gene lookup returns CDR1 MDHEN and CDR2 SYDVKM. CDR3 amino acids: CASSLAGGLNNEQFF. CDR3 nucleotide sequence: TGTGCCAGCAGTTTGGCGGGAGGACTGAACAATGAGCAGTTCTTC.

This clonotype was detected a few times. V and J are TRBV28 and TRBJ1-3; D is unresolved. This CDR3 contains 14 residues. V lost 4 bases, J lost 1 base, and 8 bases lay in between. Germline V gene sequence: CDR1 MDHEN, CDR2 SYDVKM. The CDR3 protein is CASSSAGSGNTIYF. Here the CDR3 DNA reads TGTGCCAGCAGTTCCGCGGGATCTGGAAACACCATATATTTT.

This chain connects TRBV20-1 to TRBJ1-2; TRBD1 is a possible D gene (6 bases). CDR1 and CDR2 (germline): DFQATT, SNEGSKA (reference sequence). CDR3 length: 12 amino acids. With 2 bases removed from V and 4 bases from J, the gap between germline ends came to 8 bases. This CDR3 is CSARYRAYGYTF. CDR3 bases: TGCAGTGCTAGATACAGGGCCTATGGCTACACCTTC.

The CDR3 loop reads CAISVNGAYEQYF. The CDR3 DNA sequence: TGTGCCATCAGTGTCAACGGGGCCTACGAGCAGTACTTC. This chain connects TRBV10-3 to TRBJ2-7, with D perhaps matching TRBD2 (5 bases). This CDR3 comprises 13 residues. Germline CDR1 ENHRY, CDR2 SYGVKD. V was shortened by 4 bases and J by 2 bases, with 9 bases between the two germline ends.

This clonotype has only a few counts. The rearrangement joins TRBV7-3 to TRBJ1-1; possibly TRBD1 for D (6 bases). This CDR3 contains 14 residues. CDR1 and CDR2 (germline): SGHTA, FQGTGA. The V end was cut by 4 bases, the J end by 0 bases, with 9 bases between. For the CDR3, the DNA is TGTGCCAGCAGCTCCTGGACAGTGAACACTGAAGCTTTCTTT. Its translation: CASSSWTVNTEAFF.

The chain combines TRBV7-9 with TRBJ2-7; 8 nucleotides align to TRBD1. CDR3 length: 14 amino acids. CDR1 and CDR2 (germline): SEHNR, FQNEAQ (reference sequence). V dropped 11 bases and J dropped 2; count of bases not matched to a gene: 11. CDR3 DNA: TGTGCCGGGACGTCGGACAGGGCCCCCTACGAGCAGTACTTC. This codes for CAGTSDRAPYEQYF.

The genes are TRBV9 and TRBJ2-1, with 7 nucleotides matching TRBD2. The CDR3 is made up of 17 amino acids. V shed 3 bases and J 3 bases; nucleotides not matched to a gene: 12. In germline, CDR1 is SGDLS, CDR2 YYNGEE. The CDR3 nucleotides read TGTGCCAGCAGCGCTGCAGTTCGGCTAGCGGACTACAATGAGCAGTTCTTC. This gives the protein CASSAAVRLADYNEQFF.

V and J are TRBV11-2 and TRBJ2-5; 7 bases line up with TRBD2. In germline, CDR1 is SGHAT, CDR2 FQNNGV. The J segment lost 2 bases and the V segment lost 4 bases, leaving 7 bases of the junction unmatched. The CDR3 loop spans 15 amino acids. CDR3 residues: CASSWAPSGQETQYF. The CDR3 region has the DNA TGTGCCAGCAGCTGGGCACCTAGCGGACAAGAGACCCAGTACTTC.

The genes are TRBV28 and TRBJ1-5; D is unresolved. Germline-derived CDR1 and CDR2 are MDHEN and SYDVKM. V lost 7 bases and J 11 bases, leaving 18 bases between the germline ends. The CDR3 runs to 13 residues. DNA of the CDR3: TGTGCCAGCACTGGAGGAACCACCTCAGCCCAGCATTTT. Protein product: CASTGGTTSAQHF.

This chain uses TRBV7-9 with TRBJ2-3; no reliable D call. Germline V CDR1 and CDR2: SEHNR, FQNEAQ (reference sequence). With 6 bases removed from V and 1 base from J, the gap between germline ends came to 11 bases. The length of the CDR3 is 14 residues. In DNA, the CDR3 is TGTGCCAGCAGTCTTACAACCCGCACAGATACGCAGTATTTT. This encodes CASSLTTRTDTQYF.

This chain joins TRBV20-1 and TRBJ1-4; D is unclear. V lost 3 bases, J lost 6 bases, and 20 bases lay in between. The CDR3 extends over 16 amino acids. Per the germline V gene, CDR1 is DFQATT and CDR2 is SNEGSKA (reference sequence). The CDR3 loop reads CSARQALGGNHEKLFF. The CDR3 region has the DNA TGCAGTGCTAGGCAGGCCCTAGGAGGGAACCATGAAAAACTGTTTTTT.

The V and J genes are TRBV20-1 and TRBJ1-2, with 7 positions matching TRBD1. This CDR3 spans 13 amino acids. The junction had 9 bases not matched to a gene; V was cut back by 5 bases and J by 6 bases. CDR1 is DFQATT, CDR2 SNEGSKA, per germline (reference sequence). CDR3 bases: TGCAGTGCTGAGGCAGGGGGTGGGAATGGCTACACCTTC. Its translation: CSAEAGGGNGYTF.

The chain links TRBV20-1 to TRBJ2-5; no reliable D call. The germline gives CDR1 DFQATT, CDR2 SNEGSKA (reference sequence). V was clipped by 3 bases and J by 2 bases, with 13 bases between them. The CDR3 has 14 amino acids. The CDR3 DNA reads TGCAGTGCTAGTCGTCCCGGCAAACAAGAGACCCAGTACTTC. Protein product: CSASRPGKQETQYF.

This sequence joins TRBV5-6 and TRBJ2-3; D gene unclear. Germline CDR1 is SGHDT and CDR2 is YYEEEE. The CDR3 is 13 amino acids. V was cut by 7 bases and J by 6 bases, with 15 bases left in between. The CDR3 loop reads CASRPSLTDTQYF. As DNA, the CDR3 is TGTGCCAGCCGTCCCTCTCTCACGGATACGCAGTATTTT.

The gene calls are TRBV14 and TRBJ2-1; possibly TRBD2 for D (6 bases). The CDR3 has 16 amino acids. V lost 4 bases and J lost 0, with 13 bases in between. Looked up from germline, CDR1 is SGHDN and CDR2 is FVKESK. CDR3 residues: CASSRRAGASYNEQFF. DNA of the CDR3: TGTGCCAGCAGCCGTAGAGCGGGTGCCTCCTACAATGAGCAGTTCTTC.

The chain has TRBV28 and TRBJ2-1; D is ambiguous. The length of the CDR3 is 12 residues. Germline V gene sequence: CDR1 MDHEN, CDR2 SYDVKM. V lost 5 bases and J 7 bases, leaving 9 bases between the germline ends. Here the CDR3 reads CASSADTNEQFF. Here the CDR3 DNA reads TGTGCCAGCAGTGCAGACACAAATGAGCAGTTCTTC.

The chain combines TRBV5-1 with TRBJ1-2; TRBD1 aligns across 10 bases. The CDR3 is 16 amino acids. After removal of 4 bases from V and 5 bases from J, the junction contained 11 bases not matched to a gene. Germline V gene data show CDR1 as SGHRS and CDR2 as YFSETQ. This chain's CDR3 is CASSLEPGQGQYGYTF. In DNA form, the CDR3 reads TGCGCCAGCAGCCTAGAACCGGGACAGGGGCAATATGGCTACACCTTC.

DNA for the CDR3: TGTGCCAGCAGCCTTGGCGGGCCAGCCCCAGATACGCAGTATTTT. Translated: CASSLGGPAPDTQYF. The V and J genes are TRBV12-3 or TRBV12-4 and TRBJ2-3, with TRBD2 as a possible D gene (5 bases). The CDR3 extends over 15 amino acids. Deletions cut 6 bases from V and 4 bases from J, with 17 bases between.